This T cell receptor (beta chain) came from a study of T-cell reconstitution after alpha-beta-depleted transplantation in children. The germline gives CDR1 SGHRS, CDR2 YFSETQ. This CDR3 is built from 16 residues. Between the trimmed V and J ends, which lost 4 bases and 4 bases, there was a span of 20 bases. Whole-study results and caveats: By one year post-transplant, T-cell counts and diversity largely arose from T cells that were newly produced. Reports say that about two months after transplant, the alpha-beta T cells came out of several hundred graft clones that had expanded. For some patients, TCRbeta diversity was high at day 60 because of recipient T cells and thymic progenitors that survived.

This clonotype was observed a single time. Its specificity is not known. A TCRbeta library incorporating unique molecular identifiers was prepared. TCRdb ran MiXCR on the PCR reads and lists one entry per CDR3 protein. The sample holds about a million distinct CDR3 sequences, about 29% seen once. The chain uses TRBV5-1 and TRBJ1-1; D gene uncertain. Source: PBMCs, mostly from graft donor cells, taken 360 days after TCRalphabeta/CD19-depleted stem cell transplant. The sequence derives from a boy younger than two who had a stem cell transplant for SCID, so the T cells may come from the graft donor. The DNA of the CDR3 is TGCGCCAGCAGCCGGACGGGCGGGGTGGAGGTCACTGAAGCTTTCTTT. This sequence encodes CASSRTGGVEVTEAFF.